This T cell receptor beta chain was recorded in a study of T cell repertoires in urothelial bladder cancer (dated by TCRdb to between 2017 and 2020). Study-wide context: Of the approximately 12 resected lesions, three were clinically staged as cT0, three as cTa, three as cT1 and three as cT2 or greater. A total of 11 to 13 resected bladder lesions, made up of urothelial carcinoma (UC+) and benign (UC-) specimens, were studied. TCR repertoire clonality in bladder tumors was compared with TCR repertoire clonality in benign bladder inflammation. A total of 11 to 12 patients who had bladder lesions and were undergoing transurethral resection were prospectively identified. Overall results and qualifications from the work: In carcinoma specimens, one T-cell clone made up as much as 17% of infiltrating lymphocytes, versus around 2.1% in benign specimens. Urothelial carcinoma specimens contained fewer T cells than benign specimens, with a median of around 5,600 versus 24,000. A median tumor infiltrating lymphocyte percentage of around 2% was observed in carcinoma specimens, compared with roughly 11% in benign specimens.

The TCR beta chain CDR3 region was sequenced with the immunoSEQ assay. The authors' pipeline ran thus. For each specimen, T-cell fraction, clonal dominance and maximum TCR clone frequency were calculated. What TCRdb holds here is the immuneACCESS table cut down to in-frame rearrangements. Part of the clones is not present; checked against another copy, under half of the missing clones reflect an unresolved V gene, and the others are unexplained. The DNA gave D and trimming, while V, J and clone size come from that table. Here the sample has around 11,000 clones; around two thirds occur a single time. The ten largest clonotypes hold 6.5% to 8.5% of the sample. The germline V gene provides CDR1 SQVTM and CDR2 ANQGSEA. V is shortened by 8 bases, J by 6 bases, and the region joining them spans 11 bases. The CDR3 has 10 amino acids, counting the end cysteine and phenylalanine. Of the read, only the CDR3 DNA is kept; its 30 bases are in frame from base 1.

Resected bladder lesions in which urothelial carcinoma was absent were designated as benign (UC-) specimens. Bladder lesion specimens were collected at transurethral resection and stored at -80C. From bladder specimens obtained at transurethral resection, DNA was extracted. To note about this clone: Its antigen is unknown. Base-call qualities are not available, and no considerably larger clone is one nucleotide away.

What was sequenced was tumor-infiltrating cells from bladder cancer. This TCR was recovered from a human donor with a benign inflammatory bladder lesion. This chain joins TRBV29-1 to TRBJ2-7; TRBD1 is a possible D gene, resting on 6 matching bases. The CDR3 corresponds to CSPGTIEQYF. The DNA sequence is TGCAGCCCAGGGACAATCGAGCAGTACTTC.